Sequencing of this T cell receptor (beta chain) was carried out in a study of early T cells in non-severe SARS-CoV-2 infection. MiXCR, applied by TCRdb to the 5' RACE reads, yields one record per CDR3 protein. The sample has approximately 81,000 distinct CDR3 sequences; under 15% are singletons. Germline lookup yields CDR1 MDHEN and CDR2 SYDVKM. The CDR3 consists of 16 residues. The trim removed 6 bases at V and 4 bases at J, leaving 8 bases unmatched. The chain employs TRBV28 and TRBJ2-7, with 14 positions matching TRBD2. This receptor was identified in an adult who was a healthcare worker with PCR-confirmed SARS-CoV-2 infection or an uninfected control (not recorded which). The material sequenced was whole blood. The CDR3 here is CASSPLGLAGVYEQYF. The DNA of the CDR3 is TGTGCCAGCAGCCCTCTGGGACTAGCGGGAGTATACGAGCAGTACTTC.